Following are 24 T cell receptor beta chains from one sample sequenced in a study of regulatory T cells in long-lasting Graves disease (dated by TCRdb to about 2021). This specimen's time point label, per the study, means: persistent/refractory GD, antithyroid drugs over 5 years with positive TRAb. For both TCR sequencing and RNA sequencing, RNA was extracted from PBMCs in TRIzol. Library preparation used multiplex PCR. The reads were generated on an Illumina HiSeq 4000. CDR3 regions were amplified by Arm-PCR with iRepertoire HTBI primers to construct TCR beta libraries. Through fastp at Q25 and MiXCR, TCRdb rebuilt clones from the public reads, retaining in-frame beta chains. All rows with the same CDR3 protein become a single entry with the most common DNA and genes. Present in this sample are fewer than 450,000 distinct CDR3 sequences, roughly 20% of which were seen just once. The biggest ten clones account for around 21% of the sample.

The sample was peripheral blood mononuclear cells (PBMCs), taken when the disease was refractory, from a patient treated with antithyroid drugs. The source of these receptors is a female donor with Graves disease.

About this clonotype: This may be a read error: a much more frequent sequence differs by one nucleotide. Without the conserved terminal phenylalanine or tryptophan, this CDR3 likely stems from a read error. The V gene is TRBV27, the J gene TRBJ1-1, with D unclear. Germline V gene lookup returns CDR1 MNHEY and CDR2 SMNVEV (reference sequence). V dropped 5 bases and J dropped 6 bases, with 19 bases sitting between them. This CDR3 spans 15 amino acids. The CDR3 bases are TGTGCCAGCAGTACAACCCGCCAGACTTGGGCTGAAGCTTTCCTT. This gives the protein CASSTTRQTWAEAFL.

This sequence joins TRBV20-1 and TRBJ1-5; TRBD1 is a possible D gene (5 bases). The V and J ends lost 5 bases and 11 bases respectively, with 25 bases between them. This CDR3 comprises 15 residues. CDR1 and CDR2 from the germline V gene are DFQATT and SNEGSKA (reference sequence). CDR3 nucleotides: TGCAGTGCTCTTTCCCCCGGGACCGCCGGTTTAACCCAGCATTTT. This codes for CSALSPGTAGLTQHF.

In this sample, this clonotype turned up a few times. The J gene is TRBJ2-7, the V gene TRBV20-1; D is undetermined. This CDR3 region has 12 residues. Trimming pared 0 bases from V and 7 bases from J, leaving 10 bases between. CDR1 and CDR2 (germline): DFQATT, SNEGSKA (reference sequence). CDR3 region: CSARDRVEEQYF. CDR3 DNA: TGCAGTGCTAGAGATCGGGTTGAAGAGCAGTACTTC.

The chain combines TRBV27 with TRBJ2-6; 9 bases align to TRBD1. The J segment lost 0 bases and the V segment lost 7 bases, leaving 4 bases of the junction unmatched. Germline V lookup: CDR1 MNHEY, CDR2 SMNVEV (reference sequence). This CDR3 comprises 16 residues. CDR3 region: CASTRDRDSGANVLTF. DNA of the CDR3: TGTGCCAGCACCCGGGACAGGGACTCTGGGGCCAACGTCCTGACTTTC.

This clonotype showed up just a few times. V gene TRBV12-3 or TRBV12-4 combines with J gene TRBJ2-2, with D possibly TRBD1 on 5 matching bases. The ends were cut back, 7 bases at V and 2 bases at J, with 11 bases in the middle. This CDR3 spans 14 amino acids. Written as DNA, the CDR3 is TGTGCCAGCATCCTGGACACTAACACCGGGGAGCTGTTTTTT. Encoded protein: CASILDTNTGELFF.

This clonotype was seen only a few times. V and J are TRBV6-2 or TRBV6-3 and TRBJ1-1; D remains unclear. V lost 0 bases, J lost 7 bases, and 9 bases lay in between. This CDR3 comprises 13 residues. Germline values: CDR1 MNHEY, CDR2 SVGEGT. This chain's CDR3 is CASSYSNQNEAFF. The CDR3 DNA is TGTGCCAGCAGTTACTCGAATCAGAATGAAGCTTTCTTT.

The chain combines TRBV20-1 with TRBJ1-5, with 10 bases aligning to TRBD1. Looked up from germline, CDR1 is DFQATT and CDR2 is SNEGSKA (reference sequence). Trimming took 1 base from V and 1 from J; bases not matched to a gene: 4. The CDR3 spans 16 residues. For the CDR3, the DNA is TGCAGTGCTAGAGGACAGGGGGCGACGAGCAATCAGCCCCAGCATTTT. As protein: CSARGQGATSNQPQHF.

The table lists this clonotype with many counts. The CDR3 DNA sequence: TGTGCCAGCAGCTTAGGGGGAATCAATCAGCCCCAGCATTTT. Translated: CASSLGGINQPQHF. V and J are TRBV7-2 and TRBJ1-5; no firm D call. Looked up from germline, CDR1 is SGHTA and CDR2 is FQGNSA. V dropped 1 base and J dropped 3 bases, with 7 bases sitting between them. The CDR3 has 14 residues.

This clonotype has only a few counts. V is TRBV6-5 and J is TRBJ1-2; D remains unclear. Germline assignment: CDR1 MNHEY and CDR2 SVGAGI. V lost 0 bases, J lost 0 bases, and 8 bases lay in between. The CDR3 sequence is 15 residues long. This CDR3 reads CASSYSQAANYGYTF. The CDR3 coding sequence is TGTGCCAGCAGTTACTCGCAGGCAGCTAACTATGGCTACACCTTC.

The chain couples TRBV15 to TRBJ1-6; the match to TRBD1 covers 8 bases. This CDR3 contains 14 residues. Germline values: CDR1 LNHNV, CDR2 YYDKDF (reference sequence). Trimming at V came to 6 bases and at J to 6 bases, leaving 4 bases not matched to a gene. This CDR3 is CATRAGGPNSPLHF. CDR3 nucleotide sequence: TGTGCCACCAGAGCAGGGGGCCCTAATTCACCCCTCCACTTT.

At least ten counts were recorded for this clonotype. The V gene is TRBV2, the J gene TRBJ1-1, with 9 nucleotides matching TRBD1. Trimming at V came to 5 bases and at J to 0 bases, leaving 4 bases not matched to a gene. Germline V CDR1 and CDR2: SNHLY, FYNNEI. This CDR3 is 15 amino acids long. The CDR3 DNA sequence: TGTGCCAGCAGTAGGACAGGGGTCATGAACACTGAAGCTTTCTTT. Protein: CASSRTGVMNTEAFF.

This clonotype was observed a handful of times. The V gene is TRBV19, the J gene TRBJ1-1, with D perhaps TRBD1 (5 bases). Trimming left V 1 base short and J 1 base short, with 13 bases between. CDR3 length: 16 amino acids. Looked up from germline, CDR1 is LNHDA and CDR2 is SQIVND (reference sequence). CDR3 bases: TGTGCCAGTAGTATAGGTGCCCCGGGACCGAACACTGAAGCTTTCTTT. Its protein product is CASSIGAPGPNTEAFF.

This clonotype was seen ten or more times. The J gene is TRBJ1-6, the V gene TRBV6-1; no clear D. This CDR3 is built from 14 residues. V gave up 10 bases and J gave up 3 bases, with 13 bases separating them. Germline loops: CDR1 MNHNS, CDR2 SASEGT. This CDR3 reads CAIRWTDYNSPLHF. The CDR3 DNA reads TGTGCCATCAGGTGGACTGACTATAATTCACCCCTCCACTTT.

This clonotype was seen a few times. The gene calls are TRBV30 and TRBJ2-5; perhaps TRBD2 as D (5 bases). Trimming removed 1 base from V and 10 bases from J, with 16 bases in between. Germline CDR1 is GTSNPN and CDR2 is SVGIG (reference sequence). The CDR3 is made up of 13 amino acids. Here the CDR3 DNA reads TGTGCCTGGAGTGGGGGAGTAGGAGTGAGCCAGTACTTC. Protein sequence: CAWSGGVGVSQYF. Full variable domain (remainder filled in from reference TRBV30 and TRBJ2-5): SQTIHQWPATLVQPVGSPLSLECTVEGTSNPNLYWYRQAAGRGLQLLFYSVGIGQISSEVPQNLSASRPQDRQFILSSKKLLLSDSGFYLCAWSGGVGVSQYFGPGTRLLVL.

This clonotype was observed at least ten times. The chain combines TRBV12-3 or TRBV12-4 with TRBJ2-4; weak D call: TRBD1 (6 bases). The CDR3 extends over 14 amino acids. V dropped 7 bases and J dropped 8 bases, with 18 bases sitting between them. In DNA form, the CDR3 reads TGTGCCAGCAAAAAAGTGGGGGCGAGGTACATTCAGTACTTC. This translates into CASKKVGARYIQYF.

This chain connects TRBV3-1 to TRBJ2-7; D may be TRBD1 (6 bases). The germline V gene encodes CDR1 LGHDT and CDR2 YNNKEL (reference sequence). Trimming took off 4 bases at V and 2 bases at J, with 12 bases between the two ends. This CDR3 spans 14 amino acids. The CDR3 sequence: CASSLSGHPYEQYF. In DNA form, the CDR3 reads TGTGCCAGCAGCCTTTCGGGACACCCCTACGAGCAGTACTTC.

J is TRBJ1-3 and V is TRBV20-1; perhaps TRBD1 as D (6 bases). Trimming stripped 2 bases from V and 4 bases from J, with 12 bases between. The CDR3 is 14 amino acids. The V gene's germline CDR1 is DFQATT and CDR2 SNEGSKA (reference sequence). For the CDR3, the DNA is TGCAGTGCTAGAAAGACAGGTGGAGGAAACACCATATATTTT. Protein product: CSARKTGGGNTIYF.

This sequence joins TRBV12-3 or TRBV12-4 and TRBJ2-7, with 7 bases that match TRBD2. The CDR3 is 12 amino acids. V lost 3 bases to trimming and J lost 8 bases; unmatched junction nucleotides: 4. The CDR3 sequence: CASSLGRGQQYF. In DNA form, the CDR3 reads TGTGCCAGCAGTTTGGGGAGGGGTCAGCAGTACTTC.

The rearrangement links TRBV19 to TRBJ2-5, with 7 bases aligning to TRBD2. V gave up 3 bases and J gave up 2 bases; unmatched junction bases: 3. Germline V lookup: CDR1 LNHDA, CDR2 SQIVND (reference sequence). This CDR3 has 14 residues. This CDR3 is CASSMASGQETQYF. Here the CDR3 DNA reads TGTGCCAGTAGTATGGCTAGCGGACAAGAGACCCAGTACTTC. Looking up the rest from reference TRBV19 and TRBJ2-5 gives the full variable domain: DGGITQSPKYLFRKEGQNVTLSCEQNLNHDAMYWYRQDPGQGLRLIYYSQIVNDFQKGDIAEGYSVSREKKESFPLTVTSAQKNPTAFYLCASSMASGQETQYFGPGTRLLVL.

The rearrangement links TRBV11-3 to TRBJ2-1, with D perhaps TRBD2 (5 bases). This CDR3 is 17 amino acids long. Looked up from germline, CDR1 is SGHNT and CDR2 is YENEEA. Trimming pared 1 base from V and 0 bases from J, leaving 13 bases between. As DNA, the CDR3 is TGTGCCAGCAGCTTAGGGGTTAGCGCAAGCTCCTACAATGAGCAGTTCTTC. This sequence encodes CASSLGVSASSYNEQFF.

This clonotype was counted many times. The chain recombines TRBV7-3 with TRBJ2-2; TRBD2 aligns across 7 bases. V gave up 4 bases and J gave up 5 bases; unmatched junction bases: 4. There are 14 residues in the CDR3. The V gene's germline CDR1 is SGHTA and CDR2 FQGTGA. CDR3 loop: CASSSGGGTGELFF. DNA of the CDR3: TGTGCCAGCAGCTCCGGGGGAGGGACCGGGGAGCTGTTTTTT.

V gene TRBV28 combines with J gene TRBJ2-3; D is unresolved. CDR1 and CDR2 (germline): MDHEN, SYDVKM. This CDR3 has 14 amino acids. Deletions cut 3 bases from V and 6 bases from J, with 13 bases between. CDR3 sequence reads: CASSLMPSSDTQYF. In DNA form, the CDR3 reads TGTGCCAGCAGTTTGATGCCATCGAGCGATACGCAGTATTTT. The variable domain in full, completed from reference TRBV28 and TRBJ2-3, reads DVKVTQSSRYLVKRTGEKVFLECVQDMDHENMFWYRQDPGLGLRLIYFSYDVKMKEKGDIPEGYSVSREKKERFSLILESASTNQTSMYLCASSLMPSSDTQYFGPGTRLTVL.

This clonotype was seen more than once but under ten times. The rearrangement uses TRBV7-2 and TRBJ2-6, with D perhaps matching TRBD2 (5 bases). The CDR3 covers 15 residues. Per the germline V gene, CDR1 is SGHTA and CDR2 is FQGNSA. V gave up 7 bases and J gave up 0 bases, with 10 bases separating them. Written as DNA, the CDR3 is TGTGCCAGCACCCTAGGGAGCTCTGGGGCCAACGTCCTGACTTTC. Protein: CASTLGSSGANVLTF. The full variable domain, its missing parts supplied by reference TRBV7-2 and TRBJ2-6, is GAGVSQSPSNKVTEKGKDVELRCDPISGHTALYWYRQSLGQGLEFLIYFQGNSAPDKSGLPSDRFSAERTGGSVSTLTIQRTQQEDSAVYLCASTLGSSGANVLTFGAGSRLTVL.

This clonotype was found many times. The J gene is TRBJ2-7, the V gene TRBV6-2 or TRBV6-3; tentative D call: TRBD2 (5 bases). V was pared by 2 bases and J by 3 bases, with 20 bases between. This CDR3 comprises 17 residues. Germline loops: CDR1 MNHEY, CDR2 SVGEGT. The chain's CDR3 is CASSYTLGSATNYEQYF. As DNA, the CDR3 is TGTGCCAGCAGTTACACTCTCGGTAGCGCAACCAACTACGAGCAGTACTTC.